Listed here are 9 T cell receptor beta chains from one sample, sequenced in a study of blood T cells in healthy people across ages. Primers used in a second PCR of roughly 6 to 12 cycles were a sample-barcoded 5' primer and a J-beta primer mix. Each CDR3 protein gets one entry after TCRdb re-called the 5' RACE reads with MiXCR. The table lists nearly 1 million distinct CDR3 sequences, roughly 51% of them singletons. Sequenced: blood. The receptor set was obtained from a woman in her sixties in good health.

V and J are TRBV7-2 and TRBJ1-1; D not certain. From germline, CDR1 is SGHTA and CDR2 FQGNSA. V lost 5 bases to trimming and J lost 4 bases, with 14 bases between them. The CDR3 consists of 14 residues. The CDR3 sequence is CASSASTGVTEAFF. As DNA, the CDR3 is TGTGCCAGCAGCGCGTCGACTGGGGTCACTGAAGCTTTCTTT.

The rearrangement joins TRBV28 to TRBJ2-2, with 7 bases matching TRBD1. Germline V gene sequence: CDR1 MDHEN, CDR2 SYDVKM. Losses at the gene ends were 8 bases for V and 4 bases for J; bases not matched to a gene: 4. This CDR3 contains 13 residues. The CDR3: CASGQALTGELFF. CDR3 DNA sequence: TGTGCCAGCGGACAGGCGCTCACCGGGGAGCTGTTTTTT. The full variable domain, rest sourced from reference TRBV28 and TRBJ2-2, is DVKVTQSSRYLVKRTGEKVFLECVQDMDHENMFWYRQDPGLGLRLIYFSYDVKMKEKGDIPEGYSVSREKKERFSLILESASTNQTSMYLCASGQALTGELFFGEGSRLTVL.

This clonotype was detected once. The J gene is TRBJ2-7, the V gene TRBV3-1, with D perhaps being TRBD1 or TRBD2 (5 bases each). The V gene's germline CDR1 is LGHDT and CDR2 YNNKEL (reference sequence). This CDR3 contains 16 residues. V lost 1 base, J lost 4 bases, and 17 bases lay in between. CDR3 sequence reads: CASSQGGGGARYEQYF. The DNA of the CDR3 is TGTGCCAGCAGCCAAGGTGGAGGTGGGGCTAGGTACGAGCAGTACTTC.

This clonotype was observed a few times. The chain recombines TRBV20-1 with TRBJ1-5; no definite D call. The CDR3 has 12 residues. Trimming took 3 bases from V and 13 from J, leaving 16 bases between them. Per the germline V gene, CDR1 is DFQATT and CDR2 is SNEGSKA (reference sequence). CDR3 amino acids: CSARFYGPLQHF. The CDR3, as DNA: TGCAGTGCTAGGTTCTACGGCCCCCTACAGCATTTT.

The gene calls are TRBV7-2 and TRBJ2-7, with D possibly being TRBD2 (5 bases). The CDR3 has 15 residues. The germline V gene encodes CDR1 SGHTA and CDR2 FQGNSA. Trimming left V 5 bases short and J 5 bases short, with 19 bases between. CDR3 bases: TGTGCCAGCAGCCCACCGAGGGTCGGCAGGCACGAGCAGTACTTC. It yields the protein CASSPPRVGRHEQYF.

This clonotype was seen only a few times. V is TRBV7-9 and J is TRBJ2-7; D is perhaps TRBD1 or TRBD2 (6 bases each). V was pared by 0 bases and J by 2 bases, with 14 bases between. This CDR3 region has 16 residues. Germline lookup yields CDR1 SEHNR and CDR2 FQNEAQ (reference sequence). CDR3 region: CASSLALTGATYEQYF. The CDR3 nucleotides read TGTGCCAGCAGCTTAGCTCTGACGGGGGCTACCTACGAGCAGTACTTC.

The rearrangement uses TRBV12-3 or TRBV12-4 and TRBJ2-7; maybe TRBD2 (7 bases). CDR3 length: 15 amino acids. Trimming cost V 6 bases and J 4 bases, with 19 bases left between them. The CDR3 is CASSTAGALRYEQYF. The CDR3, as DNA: TGTGCCAGCAGCACTGCGGGGGCGCTGAGGTACGAGCAGTACTTC.

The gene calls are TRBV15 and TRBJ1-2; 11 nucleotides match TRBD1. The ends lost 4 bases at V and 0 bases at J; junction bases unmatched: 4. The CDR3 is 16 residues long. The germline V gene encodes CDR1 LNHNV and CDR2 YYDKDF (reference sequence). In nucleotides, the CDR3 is TGTGCCACCAGCAAGGACAGGGGGCCTACTAACTATGGCTACACCTTC. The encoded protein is CATSKDRGPTNYGYTF.

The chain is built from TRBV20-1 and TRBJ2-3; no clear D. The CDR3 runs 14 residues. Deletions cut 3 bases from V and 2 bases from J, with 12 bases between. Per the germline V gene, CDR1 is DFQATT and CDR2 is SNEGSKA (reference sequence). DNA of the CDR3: TGCAGTGCTAGTTCGCCCCTTAACACAGATACGCAGTATTTT. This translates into CSASSPLNTDTQYF.